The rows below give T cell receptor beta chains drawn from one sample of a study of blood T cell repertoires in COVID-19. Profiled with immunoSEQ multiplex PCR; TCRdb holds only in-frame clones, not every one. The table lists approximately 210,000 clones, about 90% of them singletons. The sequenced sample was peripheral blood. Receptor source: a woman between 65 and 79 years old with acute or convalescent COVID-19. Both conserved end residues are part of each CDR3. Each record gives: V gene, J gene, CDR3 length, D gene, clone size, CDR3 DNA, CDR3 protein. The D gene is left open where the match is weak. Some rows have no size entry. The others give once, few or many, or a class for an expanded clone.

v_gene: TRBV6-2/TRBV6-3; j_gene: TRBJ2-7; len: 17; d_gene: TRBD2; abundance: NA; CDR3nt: TGTGCCAGCAGTCCGCGGACTAGCGGGAGGGGTAACTACGAGCAGTACTTC; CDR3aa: CASSPRTSGRGNYEQYF
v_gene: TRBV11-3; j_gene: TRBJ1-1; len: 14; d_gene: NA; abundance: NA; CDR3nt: TGTGCCAGCAGCCGCGCACGAGGGAACACTGAAGCTTTCTTT; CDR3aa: CASSRARGNTEAFF
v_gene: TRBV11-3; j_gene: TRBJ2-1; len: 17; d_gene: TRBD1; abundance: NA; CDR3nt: TGTGCCAGCAGCTCGGGACAGGGGGAGTTCTCCTACAATGAGCAGTTCTTC; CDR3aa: CASSSGQGEFSYNEQFF
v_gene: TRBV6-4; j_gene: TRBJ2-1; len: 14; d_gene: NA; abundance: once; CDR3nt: TGTGCCAGCAGTCCCACCTCCCACAAAAATGAGCAGTTCTTC; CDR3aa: CASSPTSHKNEQFF
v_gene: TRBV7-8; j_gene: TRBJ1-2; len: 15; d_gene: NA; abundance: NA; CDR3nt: TGTGCCAGCAGCTTAGAGTTTGTAGCAGACTATGGCTACACCTTC; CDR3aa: CASSLEFVADYGYTF
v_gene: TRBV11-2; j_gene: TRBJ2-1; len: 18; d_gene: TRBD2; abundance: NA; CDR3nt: TGTGCCAGCAGCTTAGTGAGCCTAGCGGGGGGGCCGGGGCAGGAGCAGTTCTTC; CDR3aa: CASSLVSLAGGPGQEQFF
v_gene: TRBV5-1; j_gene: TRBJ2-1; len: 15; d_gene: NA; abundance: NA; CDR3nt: TGCGCCAGCAGCTTGATGGGAGTCGCCTACAATGAGCAGTTCTTC; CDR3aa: CASSLMGVAYNEQFF
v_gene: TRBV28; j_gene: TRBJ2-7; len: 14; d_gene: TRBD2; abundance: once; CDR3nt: TGTGCCAGCAGTTTACAGCGGGGGGCCTACGAGCAGTACTTC; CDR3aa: CASSLQRGAYEQYF
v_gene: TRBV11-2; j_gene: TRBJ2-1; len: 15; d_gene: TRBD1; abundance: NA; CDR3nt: TGTGCCAGCAGAGACCCGACAGGGATAGGGAGTGAGCAGTTCTTC; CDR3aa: CASRDPTGIGSEQFF
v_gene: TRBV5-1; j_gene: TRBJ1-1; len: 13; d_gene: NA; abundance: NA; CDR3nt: TGCGCCAGCAGGTACACAGAGAACACTGAAGCTTTCTTT; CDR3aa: CASRYTENTEAFF
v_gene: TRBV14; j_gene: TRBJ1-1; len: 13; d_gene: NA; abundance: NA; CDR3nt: TGTGCCAGCAGCCAAGTGTGGGGAGCTGAAGCTTTCTTT; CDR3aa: CASSQVWGAEAFF
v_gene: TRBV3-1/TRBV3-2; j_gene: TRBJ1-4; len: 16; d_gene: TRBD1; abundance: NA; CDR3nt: TGTGCCAGCAGCCAAATCTCGGGACAGGGGAATGAAAAACTGTTTTTT; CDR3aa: CASSQISGQGNEKLFF
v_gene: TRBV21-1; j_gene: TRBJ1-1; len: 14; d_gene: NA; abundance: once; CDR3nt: TGTGCCAGCAGCACCCGACAGGGGAGGACTGAAGCTTTCTTT; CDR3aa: CASSTRQGRTEAFF
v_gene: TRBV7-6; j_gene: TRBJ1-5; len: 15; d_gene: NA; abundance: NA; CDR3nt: TGTGCCAGCAGCTTGAGGGACGGGGGGGATCAGCCCCAGCATTTT; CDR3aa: CASSLRDGGDQPQHF
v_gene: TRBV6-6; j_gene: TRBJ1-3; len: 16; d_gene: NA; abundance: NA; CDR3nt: TGTGCCAGCACCCGAGACGGGGGAATAATTGGAAACACCATATATTTT; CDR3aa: CASTRDGGIIGNTIYF
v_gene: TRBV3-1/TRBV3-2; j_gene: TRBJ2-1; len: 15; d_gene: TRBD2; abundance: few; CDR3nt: TGTGCCAGCAGCCAAGTATCTAGCGGGTACAATGAGCAGTTCTTC; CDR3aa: CASSQVSSGYNEQFF
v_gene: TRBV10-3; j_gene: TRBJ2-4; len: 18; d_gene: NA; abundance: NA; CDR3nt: TGTGCCATCAGTGCATTGGCGGAGGGTGGACTAGCCAAAAACATTCAGTACTTC; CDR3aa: CAISALAEGGLAKNIQYF
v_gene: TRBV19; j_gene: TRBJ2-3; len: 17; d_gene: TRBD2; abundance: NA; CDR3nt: TGTGCCAGTAGTATATCGGGGAGCGGGGGAGGTATAAATACGCAGTATTTT; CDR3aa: CASSISGSGGGINTQYF
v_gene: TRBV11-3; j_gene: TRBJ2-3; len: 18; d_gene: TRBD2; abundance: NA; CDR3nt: TGTGCCAGCAGCCCCGGACTAGCGGGAGTTCCTGGCACAGATACGCAGTATTTT; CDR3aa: CASSPGLAGVPGTDTQYF
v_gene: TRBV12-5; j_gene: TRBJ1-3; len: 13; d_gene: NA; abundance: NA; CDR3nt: TGTGCTAGTGGTACAGGGAACGGAAACACCATATATTTT; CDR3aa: CASGTGNGNTIYF
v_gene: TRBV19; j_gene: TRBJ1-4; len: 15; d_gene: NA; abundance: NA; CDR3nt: TGTGCCAGTAGTCTCGCGGGCGCAACTAATGAAAAACTGTTTTTT; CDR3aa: CASSLAGATNEKLFF
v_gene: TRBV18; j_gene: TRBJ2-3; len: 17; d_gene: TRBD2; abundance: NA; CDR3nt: TGTGCCAGCTCACCTGGACTAGCGGGGGCGGTCACAGATACGCAGTATTTT; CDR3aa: CASSPGLAGAVTDTQYF
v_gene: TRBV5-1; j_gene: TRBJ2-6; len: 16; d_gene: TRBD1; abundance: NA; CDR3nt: TGCGCCAGCCTCGGGACAGGGAACTCTGGGGCCAACGTCCTGACTTTC; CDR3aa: CASLGTGNSGANVLTF
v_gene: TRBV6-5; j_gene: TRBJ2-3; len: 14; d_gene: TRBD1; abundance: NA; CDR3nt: TGTGCCACACGCCGGACAGGGGGCACAGATACGCAGTATTTT; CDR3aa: CATRRTGGTDTQYF
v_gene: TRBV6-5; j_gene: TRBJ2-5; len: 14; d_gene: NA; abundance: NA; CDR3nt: TGTGCCAGCAGCTGGAGTAGGGGCGCGGAGACCCAGTACTTC; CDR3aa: CASSWSRGAETQYF
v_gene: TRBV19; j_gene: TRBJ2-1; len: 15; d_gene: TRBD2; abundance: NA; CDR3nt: TGTGCCAGCGAGGCAAGACTAGCGGGGTACAATGAGCAGTTCTTC; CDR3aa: CASEARLAGYNEQFF
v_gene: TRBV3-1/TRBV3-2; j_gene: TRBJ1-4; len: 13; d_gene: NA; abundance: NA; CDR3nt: TGTGCCAGCAGCGGAGGACCGCGTGAAAAACTGTTTTTT; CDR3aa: CASSGGPREKLFF
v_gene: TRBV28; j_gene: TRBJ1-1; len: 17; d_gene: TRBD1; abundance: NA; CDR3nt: TGTGCCAGCAGCCCCGCAAAGGGGGCTGAGGTGCACACTGAAGCTTTCTTT; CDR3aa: CASSPAKGAEVHTEAFF
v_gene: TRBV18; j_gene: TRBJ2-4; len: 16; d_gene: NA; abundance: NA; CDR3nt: TGTGCCAGCTCACCCGTGGAGGGAGTGGTCGTAAACATTCAGTACTTC; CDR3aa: CASSPVEGVVVNIQYF
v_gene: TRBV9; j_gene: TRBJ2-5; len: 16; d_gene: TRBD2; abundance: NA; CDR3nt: TGTGCCAGCAGCCCCCGTCTAGCGGGGGGGCTCGAGACCCAGTACTTC; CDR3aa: CASSPRLAGGLETQYF
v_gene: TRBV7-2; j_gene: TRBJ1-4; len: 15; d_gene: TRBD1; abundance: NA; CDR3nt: TGTGCCAGCAGACCCGGGACAGGGGGTAATGAAAAACTGTTTTTT; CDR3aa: CASRPGTGGNEKLFF